One TCR beta chain is described in this entry. This CDR3 spans 13 amino acids. Germline trimming cut 2 bases from V and 8 bases from J; bases unmatched to any gene: 2. CDR1 and CDR2 (germline): KGHSH, LQKENI. From the RT-PCR reads, TCRdb called clonotypes with MiXCR, one entry per CDR3 protein. In the table there are 550,000 to 800,000 distinct CDR3 sequences, 11% to 15% of which are singletons. This sample stems from a study of response to subunit inactivated influenza vaccine. The chain is built from TRBV18 and TRBJ1-1; 10 bases line up with TRBD1. The sequencing used PBMCs from blood, collected approximately 15 days before vaccination. The TCR sequence derives from a man aged 45-60 years who received an inactivated influenza vaccine. Here the CDR3 reads CASSPGQGEEAFF. The DNA of the CDR3 is TGTGCCAGCTCACCAGGACAGGGGGAGGAAGCTTTCTTT.